The rows below give T cell receptor beta chains drawn from one sample of a study of PD-L1 blockade in urothelial cancer. The data were produced by immunoSEQ multiplex PCR, yet TCRdb's version contains in-frame clones alone and is incomplete. Altogether tens of thousands of clones are present, more than 85% being singletons, with the ten largest covering 0.87%. Specimen: PBMCs, collected around atezolizumab (anti-PD-L1) treatment. The receptors here all came from an elderly woman with urothelial cancer. CDR3s include the opening cysteine and the closing phenylalanine or tryptophan.

>TRBV27|TRBJ2-1
CASGIAGGYEQFF
>TRBV6-1|TRBJ1-1
CASSVTGVGGTEAFF
>TRBV18|TRBJ1-1
CASSPNRNTEAFF
>TRBV6-5|TRBJ1-5
CASSANSNQPQHF
>TRBV2|TRBJ1-3
CASKAESPSGNTIYF
>TRBV30|TRBJ2-1
CAWRGRGSYNEQFF
>TRBV5-1|TRBJ2-1
CASSPRLAGGPREGEQFF
>TRBV10-3|TRBJ2-5
CAISGTGRELETQYF
>TRBV2|TRBJ2-4
CASSEWGGFIF
>TRBV9|TRBJ2-1
CASSPRHTGTSGRIEQFF
>TRBV28|TRBJ1-1
CASSFGGGEWDTEAFF
>TRBV20-1|TRBJ1-2
CSAGDSDGYTF
>TRBV19|TRBJ1-1
CASSPSSGWGTEAFF
>TRBV6-1|TRBJ1-3
CASSEREGPTWSGGNTIYF
>TRBV2|TRBJ2-7
CASSDSPSDYEQYF
>TRBV7-8|TRBJ2-1
CASSLAASGRAEQFF
>TRBV7-8|TRBJ2-1
CASSFQGPNEQFF
>TRBV9|TRBJ1-4
CASSTGTVNEKLFF
>TRBV28|TRBJ2-4
CASSLRSLAKNIQYF
>TRBV7-3|TRBJ2-1
CASSLRSGLAGEKSNEQFF
>TRBV5-5|TRBJ1-5
CASSLDHLYNQPQHF
>TRBV5-8|TRBJ1-5
CASSSPRQLRYQPQHF
>TRBV7-9|TRBJ1-2
CASSSRVNYGYTF
>TRBV18|TRBJ2-2
CASIGGTGELFF
>TRBV9|TRBJ2-2
CASSVGVGAGELFF
>TRBV7-9|TRBJ1-3
CASSEGSGNTIYF
>TRBV6-5|TRBJ2-1
CASSYIASSYNEQFF
>TRBV5-1|TRBJ1-1
CASSPRTENTEAFF